The clone carrying this T cell receptor (beta chain) was counted many times. Its cognate antigen is unknown. These data originate in a study of early T cells in non-severe SARS-CoV-2 infection. The wider study: RNA in bulk from unsorted whole blood was sequenced, and chains were unpaired.

The study, taken as a whole, reports: Matching with VDJdb favored anti-spike CD8 responses (missing private and CD4 specificities).

Germline V gene lookup returns CDR1 ENHRY and CDR2 SYGVKD. The CDR3 is made up of 13 amino acids. The V segment lost 5 bases and the J segment 4 bases; nucleotides outside the gene matches: 1. Unique molecular identifiers (one per individual cDNA molecule) were attached. TCRdb re-derived calls from the 5' RACE reads in MiXCR, one entry per CDR3 protein. The table records about 55,000 distinct CDR3 sequences, under 15% of them present only once. The sequence derives from an adult who was a healthcare worker with PCR-confirmed SARS-CoV-2 infection or an uninfected control (not recorded which). Specimen: whole blood, collected at baseline. The V call is TRBV10-3, the J call TRBJ2-2; 7 nucleotides align to TRBD2. CDR3 sequence (DNA): TGTGCCATCAGTACGGGGGGCACCGGGGAGCTGTTTTTT. Amino acid sequence: CAISTGGTGELFF.